This T cell receptor beta chain derives from a study of spatial heterogeneity in lung cancer (dated by TCRdb to about 2019). About the full investigation: The donors were 65 to 90 patients from the lung TRACERx cohort who had early-stage, untreated non-small cell lung cancer. At surgery, both alpha and beta chains were TCR-sequenced in around 240 tumor regions, fewer than 85 matched nontumor lung samples and around 50 PBMC samples. In the raw uncorrected reads, each unique combination of TCR and UMI appeared more than ten times on average. Follow-up PBMC samples were sequenced whenever available, with the median time to follow-up being approximately two years after resection. The study linked features of the TCR repertoire to counts of nonsynonymous mutations, which were determined by whole-exome sequencing of tumor tissue. Beta-chain transcripts were consistently detected in greater numbers than alpha-chain transcripts, which likely reflected higher beta-chain transcript abundance. The study quantitatively compared TCR alpha and beta repertoires across multiple tumor regions, matched nontumor lung and blood in non-small cell lung cancer. Results and caveats for the whole study, not just this receptor: Additional single-cell paired TCR alpha and beta sequencing was considered necessary to confirm, at a functional level, the hypothesis that regional TCRs recognize regional mutations. Only roughly 15 patients were included in comparisons of baseline and follow-up blood repertoires. Ubiquitous expanded tumor TCRs were detected in blood more often at tumor resection than at routine follow-up.

Including cysteine and phenylalanine, the CDR3 has 17 amino acids. This entry keeps only the CDR3 DNA: 51 bases, framed from base 1. Trimming accounts for 4 bases at V and 6 bases at J, while the number of junction bases matched to no gene is 15. Reading the germline V gene gives CDR1 SGHTA and CDR2 FQGNSA. According to the study, the label for this sample's time point signals: blood at routine non-recurrence follow-up after resection. Without any cell sorting, TCR sequencing was performed on whole RNA extracted either from tumor and nontumor lung tissue or from cryopreserved PBMC samples. A patient was chosen for TCR sequencing only when enough RNA was available from at least two tumor regions. Library method: 5' RACE. The sequencer listed for this sample is NextSeq 500. To allow correction of PCR and sequencing errors, the TCR library protocol tagged every TCR cDNA molecule with a unique molecular identifier. As for the authors' bioinformatics: Decombinator tools were used for TCR identification, UMI-based error correction and CDR3 extraction. TCRs above a frequency of 2 per 1,000, corresponding to the top 1% of the tumor frequency distribution, were defined as expanded. Rényi diversity was computed with the R vegan package after subsampling each repertoire 100 times to 5,000 TCRs. CDR3 similarity networks were built from amino acid triplet string-kernel similarity, connecting CDR3s with pairwise similarity above 0.82. TCRdb took the public reads, trimmed them with fastp at Q25, ran MiXCR for clone calling and kept in-frame beta chains. Each CDR3 protein gets just one entry, which takes the most common genes and DNA from the rows behind it. The V and J calls, along with clone size, are taken from TCRdb and not from the paper's own processing. Within this sample are about 94,000 distinct CDR3 sequences, with approximately 19% of them counted one time only. The ten largest clones represent 20% to 25% of the sample.

This clonotype has just a few counts. What this receptor recognizes is not known. Within one base of it there is no much larger clone, and no base qualities were kept. This TCR came from a male donor with early-stage non-small cell lung cancer. The rearranged segments are TRBV7-2 and TRBJ1-2, and TRBD1 aligns with 9 junction nucleotides. Sequenced material: PBMCs, taken at follow-up. This receptor carries the CDR3 CASSSRTPTGGADGYTF. The DNA sequence is given as TGTGCCAGCAGCTCCAGAACCCCAACAGGGGGCGCGGATGGCTACACCTTC.